Presented here are 29 T cell receptor beta chains from one specimen sequenced in a study of a mutant IDH1 vaccine in newly diagnosed glioma. The method was immunoSEQ multiplex PCR; TCRdb's version includes in-frame clones alone and lacks a portion of them. Counted here are 10,000 to 15,000 clones, around 80% occurring once; the ten biggest clones make up roughly 3.9%. No antigens are known for them. Time point given: week 47, end of study. The investigators gave 300 ug of mutant IDH1 20-mer peptide in each vaccine dose, together with topical imiquimod. This sample comprised PBMCs, obtained from a glioma patient whose treatment included an IDH1 peptide vaccine. These receptors all come from a woman between 40 and 55 years old with glioma.

This sequence joins TRBV5-8 and TRBJ2-3, with a possible D match to TRBD1 (7 bases). The CDR3 has 15 residues. The V gene lost 0 bases and the J gene lost 4 bases, with 12 bases spanning the gap. Germline V gives CDR1 SGHTS, CDR2 YDEGEE. CDR3 coding DNA: TGTGCCAGCAGCTTGGGTCTCAGGGGGGCAGATACGCAGTATTTT. This encodes CASSLGLRGADTQYF.

This chain connects TRBV7-9 to TRBJ1-1; D gene unclear. V was cut by 5 bases and J by 7 bases, with 14 bases left in between. The CDR3 runs 13 residues. CDR1 and CDR2 from the germline V gene are SEHNR and FQNEAQ (reference sequence). The CDR3 DNA is TGTGCCAGCAGCCAGTCCACGCGGGGTGAAGCTTTCTTT. Translation gives CASSQSTRGEAFF.

The chain combines TRBV5-4 with TRBJ2-5, with TRBD2 identical over 8 bases. The V gene's germline CDR1 is SGHNT and CDR2 YYREEE (reference sequence). This CDR3 has 14 amino acids. With 4 bases clipped from V and 5 bases from J, the junction kept 7 bases outside the gene matches. CDR3 in DNA: TGTGCCAGCAGCCCGGGAGGGGCTTCGGAGACCCAGTACTTC. It translates to CASSPGGASETQYF.

Here the CDR3 reads CAISVQGRGNIQYF. The CDR3 DNA reads as TGTGCCATCAGTGTACAGGGCAGGGGAAACATTCAGTACTTC. The chain couples TRBV10-3 to TRBJ2-4, with a tentative D call TRBD1 (6 bases). V was clipped by 4 bases and J by 6 bases, with 13 bases between them. The CDR3 length is 14 residues. CDR1 and CDR2 from the germline V gene are ENHRY and SYGVKD.

The V call is TRBV28, the J call TRBJ1-6; no definite D call. Trimming pared 6 bases from V and 2 bases from J, leaving 11 bases between. The CDR3 has 15 amino acids. Germline CDR1 is MDHEN and CDR2 is SYDVKM. Here the CDR3 reads CASRLRSTYNSPLHF. Here the CDR3 DNA reads TGTGCCAGCAGACTCCGGAGCACCTATAATTCACCCCTCCACTTT.

The chain couples TRBV9 to TRBJ2-5; D perhaps matches TRBD2 (6 bases). Trimming shortened V by 5 bases and J by 5 bases, and 19 bases separated the two germline ends. This CDR3 region has 15 residues. CDR1 and CDR2 from the germline V gene are SGDLS and YYNGEE. CDR3 in amino acids: CASSEAGTPWETQYF. The CDR3 nucleotides read TGTGCCAGCAGTGAAGCCGGGACTCCCTGGGAGACCCAGTACTTC.

V usage is TRBV4-1 and J usage is TRBJ2-7; perhaps TRBD2 as D (6 bases). Germline V gene sequence: CDR1 MGHRA, CDR2 YSYEKL. The CDR3 extends over 16 amino acids. The ends were cut back, 1 base at V and 2 bases at J, with 15 bases in the middle. The CDR3 sequence: CASSQVLSLAPYEQYF. The CDR3 DNA follows: TGCGCCAGCAGCCAAGTTTTGAGCCTAGCGCCCTACGAGCAGTACTTC.

This clone has just a few counts. J is TRBJ1-1 and V is TRBV7-2, with 7 bases matching TRBD1. V shed 2 bases and J 3 bases; nucleotides not matched to a gene: 3. From germline, CDR1 is SGHTA and CDR2 FQGNSA. CDR3 length: 14 residues. CDR3 coding DNA: TGTGCCAGCAGCTTATCCACAGGGGACACTGAAGCTTTCTTT. Its translation is CASSLSTGDTEAFF.

The chain links TRBV7-8 to TRBJ2-2; D assignment may be TRBD1 or TRBD2 (5 bases each). Trimming removed 3 bases from V and 2 bases from J, with 19 bases in between. The length of the CDR3 is 18 residues. Germline V gene data show CDR1 as SGHVS and CDR2 as FQNEAQ. The CDR3 loop reads CASSLAGGWDRNTGELFF. CDR3 nucleotide sequence: TGTGCCAGCAGCTTGGCTGGGGGTTGGGACCGTAACACCGGGGAGCTGTTTTTT.

The chain uses TRBV7-2 and TRBJ2-7; D gene unclear. Trimming took off 5 bases at V and 2 bases at J, with 4 bases between the two ends. The germline V gene encodes CDR1 SGHTA and CDR2 FQGNSA. The CDR3 sequence is 11 residues long. CDR3 protein: CASSPPYEQYF. DNA of the CDR3: TGTGCCAGCAGCCCCCCCTACGAGCAGTACTTC. Full variable domain (remainder filled in from reference TRBV7-2 and TRBJ2-7): GAGVSQSPSNKVTEKGKDVELRCDPISGHTALYWYRQSLGQGLEFLIYFQGNSAPDKSGLPSDRFSAERTGGSVSTLTIQRTQQEDSAVYLCASSPPYEQYFGPGTRLTVT.

This sequence joins TRBV4-1 and TRBJ1-1; D is uncertain. V was cut by 1 base and J by 13 bases, with 10 bases left in between. The germline CDR1 and CDR2 sequences are MGHRA and YSYEKL. The CDR3 is 11 amino acids. The CDR3 reads CASSQVGSHFF. The CDR3 region has the DNA TGCGCCAGCAGCCAAGTAGGGTCACATTTCTTT.

This clone has only a few counts. The chain joins TRBV5-1 to TRBJ2-2; TRBD1 aligns across 7 bases. Germline-derived CDR1 and CDR2 are SGHRS and YFSETQ. V lost 4 bases, J lost 5 bases, and 11 bases stayed unmatched. This CDR3 comprises 16 residues. The CDR3: CASSVAPRQGTGELFF. CDR3 in DNA: TGCGCCAGCAGCGTAGCACCACGACAGGGTACCGGGGAGCTGTTTTTT.

The chain recombines TRBV7-2 with TRBJ1-3; D unresolved. This CDR3 spans 12 amino acids. Looked up from germline, CDR1 is SGHTA and CDR2 is FQGNSA. Trimming removed 3 bases from V and 7 bases from J, with 7 bases in between. The CDR3 nucleotides read TGTGCCAGCAGCTTCCTCGGGAACACCATATATTTT. Protein product: CASSFLGNTIYF.

This clone showed up just a few times. V and J are TRBV5-4 and TRBJ1-2; TRBD1 matches 10 bases. In germline, CDR1 is SGHNT, CDR2 YYREEE (reference sequence). V trimming: 0 bases; J trimming: 4 bases; junction bases outside the gene matches: 9. The CDR3 runs to 17 residues. CDR3: CASSLDRGTGDSYGYTF. In DNA form, the CDR3 reads TGTGCCAGCAGCTTGGATAGGGGGACAGGGGACTCCTATGGCTACACCTTC.

The V call is TRBV5-1, the J call TRBJ2-5; 7 bases match TRBD1. CDR1 SGHRS and CDR2 YFSETQ come from the germline V gene. The CDR3 runs 15 residues. V shed 4 bases, J shed 4 bases, and the junction held 10 bases outside the gene matches. CDR3 sequence: CASSNSGTVGETQYF. The CDR3 DNA reads TGCGCCAGCAGCAATTCCGGGACAGTGGGAGAGACCCAGTACTTC.

The chain recombines TRBV6-5 with TRBJ1-5; TRBD1 is a possible D gene (6 bases). The V gene lost 7 bases and the J gene lost 6 bases, with 16 bases spanning the gap. The CDR3 contains 14 residues. Germline V CDR1 and CDR2: MNHEY, SVGAGI. The CDR3 bases are TGTGCCAGCAAGCCGGGACAAGCCCTTCAGCCCCAGCATTTT. Amino acids: CASKPGQALQPQHF.

The chain combines TRBV7-8 with TRBJ2-7; the D gene is possibly TRBD2 (6 bases). Germline loops: CDR1 SGHVS, CDR2 FQNEAQ. V was pared by 0 bases and J by 6 bases, with 15 bases between. The length of the CDR3 is 15 residues. The CDR3 sequence is CASSLAPSGGPEQYF. Here the CDR3 DNA reads TGTGCCAGCAGCTTAGCGCCGAGTGGAGGGCCCGAGCAGTACTTC.

In the case of this clone: An end of the junction does not agree with germline; a read error may underlie this. The chain carries TRBV30 and TRBJ2-7; D is perhaps TRBD1 or TRBD2 (6 bases each). The CDR3 is 16 amino acids. Looked up from germline, CDR1 is GTSNPN and CDR2 is SVGIG (reference sequence). For the CDR3, the DNA is TGTGCCTGGAGTGTATCCTGCGGTGGGGGGCCCTACAAGCAGTACTTC. This codes for CAWSVSCGGGPYKQYF.

The chain links TRBV9 to TRBJ1-1, with D perhaps matching TRBD1 (5 bases). Trimming took off 6 bases at V and 5 bases at J, with 17 bases between the two ends. The CDR3 loop spans 14 amino acids. Germline CDR1 reads SGDLS; CDR2 reads YYNGEE. The CDR3 is CASNSLGTETEAFF. CDR3 DNA: TGTGCCAGCAACTCCCTCGGGACCGAGACTGAAGCTTTCTTT.

The rearrangement links TRBV14 to TRBJ2-1; possible D gene TRBD1, 6 bases. With 3 bases removed from V and 7 bases from J, the gap between germline ends came to 19 bases. The length of the CDR3 is 16 residues. Germline V gene sequence: CDR1 SGHDN, CDR2 FVKESK. The CDR3 spells CASSQFSGVLRNEQFF. The CDR3 DNA sequence: TGTGCCAGCAGCCAGTTCTCAGGGGTTTTGAGGAATGAGCAGTTCTTC.

J is TRBJ2-2 and V is TRBV2, with 8 bases lining up with TRBD1. V was pared by 2 bases and J by 5 bases, with 10 bases of the junction left unmatched. CDR3 length: 17 residues. The V gene's germline CDR1 is SNHLY and CDR2 FYNNEI. The CDR3 nucleotides are TGTGCCAGCAGTGAAACTACCCCCAGGGGGCGGACCGGGGAGCTGTTTTTT. This gives the protein CASSETTPRGRTGELFF.

The rearrangement links TRBV5-1 to TRBJ1-2; perhaps TRBD1 as D (5 bases). With 0 bases removed from V and 8 bases from J, the gap between germline ends came to 8 bases. The germline gives CDR1 SGHRS, CDR2 YFSETQ. This CDR3 region has 12 residues. The CDR3 bases are TGCGCCAGCAGCTTGGAGGGGTCCGGCTACACCTTC. It codes for CASSLEGSGYTF. Using reference TRBV5-1 and TRBJ1-2 for the parts outside the CDR3, the full variable domain is KAGVTQTPRYLIKTRGQQVTLSCSPISGHRSVSWYQQTPGQGLQFLFEYFSETQRNKGNFPGRFSGRQFSNSRSEMNVSTLELGDSALYLCASSLEGSGYTFGSGTRLTVV.

Concerning this clone: The junction does not match germline at one end; this may be a read error. The rearrangement uses TRBV18 and TRBJ2-7; TRBD2 matches at 9 bases. The CDR3 spans 14 residues. The germline CDR1 and CDR2 sequences are KGHSH and LQKENI. DNA of the CDR3: TGTGCCAGCTCACCCGGGACTAGCTCCGACGAGCAGTACTTC. It is translated as CASSPGTSSDEQYF. Complete variable domain (other parts from reference TRBV18 and TRBJ2-7): NAGVMQNPRHLVRRRGQEARLRCSPMKGHSHVYWYRQLPEEGLKFMVYLQKENIIDESGMPKERFSAEFPKEGPSILRIQQVVRGDSAAYFCASSPGTSSDEQYFGPGTRLTVT.

The chain joins TRBV4-1 to TRBJ2-2; 7 bases fit TRBD2. V lost 5 bases and J lost 4; bases outside the gene matches: 4. The CDR3 has 14 amino acids. Germline V CDR1 and CDR2: MGHRA, YSYEKL. The CDR3 coding sequence is TGCGCCAGCAGCGCCGGGACTACCACCGGGGAGCTGTTTTTT. Amino acid sequence: CASSAGTTTGELFF.

V gene TRBV5-1 combines with J gene TRBJ1-1; D is undetermined. The CDR3 runs 12 residues. Germline V gene sequence: CDR1 SGHRS, CDR2 YFSETQ. V lost 0 bases and J lost 8, with 8 bases in between. As DNA, the CDR3 is TGCGCCAGCAGCTTGGCCAGTGGAGAAGCTTTCTTT. Residues: CASSLASGEAFF.

The chain recombines TRBV7-8 with TRBJ2-7, with TRBD1 matching 12 bases. V was pared by 4 bases and J by 2 bases, with 6 bases of the junction left unmatched. The germline CDR1 and CDR2 sequences are SGHVS and FQNEAQ. The CDR3 length is 16 residues. The CDR3 region is CASSSRDRGLPYEQYF. Written as DNA, the CDR3 is TGTGCCAGCAGCTCCCGGGACAGGGGGCTCCCCTACGAGCAGTACTTC.

The chain uses TRBV6-5 and TRBJ1-3; possible D gene TRBD1, 6 bases. V lost 7 bases and J 4 bases, leaving 14 bases between the germline ends. CDR3 length: 14 residues. Germline CDR1 and CDR2: MNHEY and SVGAGI. The CDR3 nucleotides are TGTGCCAGCAAAAAGGGGGGGCAGGGAAACACCATATATTTT. It encodes CASKKGGQGNTIYF.

This chain joins TRBV18 and TRBJ2-7, with D tentatively TRBD1 (6 bases). V dropped 8 bases and J dropped 0 bases, with 11 bases sitting between them. Germline assignment: CDR1 KGHSH and CDR2 LQKENI. The CDR3 has 13 residues. Here the CDR3 reads CASEGESSYEQYF. The DNA for the CDR3 is TGTGCCAGCGAGGGGGAGTCCTCCTACGAGCAGTACTTC.

This clone has a single count. The rearrangement uses TRBV4-2 and TRBJ2-7; D might be TRBD2 (5 bases). The CDR3 loop spans 12 amino acids. Germline assignment: CDR1 LGHNA and CDR2 YNFKEQ. V was clipped by 6 bases and J by 4 bases, with 10 bases between them. CDR3 nucleotides: TGTGCCAGCAGTCCCCGGGGTTACGAGCAGTACTTC. Residues: CASSPRGYEQYF.